A single sample gave rise to the 11 T cell receptor beta chains below, sequenced in a study of TIL therapy for anti-PD-1-resistant metastatic lung cancer. The immunoSEQ assay was v3. Assay used: immunoSEQ multiplex PCR; TCRdb lists only in-frame clones, some missing. The data contain 45,000 to 60,000 clones, approximately 70% of them seen just once; the ten biggest clones take up 4.5% to 7%. Documented time point: pre-treatment sample, taken before nivolumab and TIL therapy. Most excised metastases sampled were pleural nodules or supraclavicular lymph nodes. Sequences were derived from tumor tissue, sampled at baseline. The receptors shown here come from a person aged 25 to 80 with non-small cell lung cancer.

The chain is built from TRBV27 and TRBJ2-7; TRBD1 matches 9 bases. The germline CDR1 and CDR2 sequences are MNHEY and SMNVEV (reference sequence). This CDR3 spans 17 amino acids. Germline trimming cut 3 bases from V and 4 bases from J; bases unmatched to any gene: 13. The CDR3 DNA follows: TGTGCCAGCAGTTTCCTTCCGGCGACAGGGGGACGGTACGAGCAGTACTTC. It translates to CASSFLPATGGRYEQYF.

V usage is TRBV7-9 and J usage is TRBJ2-3; D is possibly TRBD2 (5 bases). CDR1 is SEHNR, CDR2 FQNEAQ, per germline (reference sequence). Trimming took 0 bases from V and 2 from J, leaving 18 bases between them. This CDR3 has 18 amino acids. CDR3 protein: CASSLAAGLQRHTDTQYF. The DNA for the CDR3 is TGTGCCAGCAGCTTAGCAGCCGGACTGCAGAGACACACAGATACGCAGTATTTT.

The chain links TRBV14 to TRBJ2-2, with 9 nucleotides matching TRBD2. The CDR3 covers 16 residues. From germline, CDR1 is SGHDN and CDR2 FVKESK. After removal of 4 bases from V and 2 bases from J, the junction contained 5 bases not matched to a gene. The DNA of the CDR3 is TGTGCCAGCAGCCTTACTAGCGGGCTTAACACCGGGGAGCTGTTTTTT. The encoded protein is CASSLTSGLNTGELFF.

This clone was counted between two and nine times. The V and J genes are TRBV7-9 and TRBJ2-7; D not resolved. Trimming took off 5 bases at V and 1 base at J, with 9 bases between the two ends. Germline lookup yields CDR1 SEHNR and CDR2 FQNEAQ (reference sequence). There are 13 residues in the CDR3. The CDR3 here is CASSQDGSYEQYF. Written as DNA, the CDR3 is TGTGCCAGCAGCCAAGACGGGTCCTACGAGCAGTACTTC.

The chain is built from TRBV6-5 and TRBJ1-5; D is unclear. Germline CDR1 reads MNHEY; CDR2 reads SVGAGI. This CDR3 comprises 13 residues. Trimming pared 0 bases from V and 4 bases from J, leaving 4 bases between. In DNA form, the CDR3 reads TGTGCCAGCAGTTACTCCAGGAATCAGCCCCAGCATTTT. Translated: CASSYSRNQPQHF.

The V call is TRBV30, the J call TRBJ2-7; D possibly corresponds to TRBD1 (6 bases). The CDR3 spans 17 residues. Germline V lookup: CDR1 GTSNPN, CDR2 SVGIG (reference sequence). V lost 2 bases, J lost 0 bases, and 20 bases lay in between. The CDR3 nucleotides read TGTGCCTGGAGTATGGGGGCAGTGGTTCTAAGCTCCTACGAGCAGTACTTC. It codes for CAWSMGAVVLSSYEQYF.

Points on this clone: Relative to the germline gene, one junction end is altered; a read error may explain this. V gene TRBV30 combines with J gene TRBJ1-1, with no clear D. The CDR3 contains 12 residues. Germline CDR1 is GTSNPN and CDR2 is SVGIG (reference sequence). CDR3 in DNA: TGTGCCTGGGGTGTGGGCAGGACTGAAGCTTTCTTT. Translating it yields CAWGVGRTEAFF.

This clone was seen a handful of times. The gene calls are TRBV5-1 and TRBJ1-2, with D possibly TRBD1 on 5 matching bases. Germline V gene sequence: CDR1 SGHRS, CDR2 YFSETQ. Deletions cut 1 base from V and 4 bases from J, with 14 bases between. The CDR3 runs 15 residues. The CDR3 coding sequence is TGCGCCAGCAGCTTGACGGGCAGGGACGTCTATGGCTACACCTTC. It yields the protein CASSLTGRDVYGYTF.

The chain is built from TRBV28 and TRBJ1-2, with D perhaps matching TRBD1 (5 bases). CDR1 is MDHEN and CDR2 is SYDVKM in the germline V gene. The V end lost 2 bases, the J end lost 6 bases, and 13 bases lay between the germline ends. CDR3 length: 14 residues. CDR3 bases: TGTGCCAGCAGTTTAACCGGGACTAGGGATGGCTACACCTTC. Protein product: CASSLTGTRDGYTF.

The chain recombines TRBV7-8 with TRBJ2-7; D remains ambiguous. The V and J ends lost 1 base and 3 bases respectively, with 13 bases between them. CDR1 and CDR2 (germline): SGHVS, FQNEAQ. CDR3 length equals 15 residues. DNA for the CDR3: TGTGCCAGCAGCTTAGGCAGCGCCCCCTACTACGAGCAGTACTTC. Translation: CASSLGSAPYYEQYF.

V is TRBV6-5 and J is TRBJ2-5, with 9 nucleotides matching TRBD1. The J call may be incorrect, as the DNA end agrees better with TRBJ2-7. This CDR3 spans 13 amino acids. CDR1 MNHEY and CDR2 SVGAGI come from the germline V gene. Here the CDR3 DNA reads TGTGCCAGCAGCTTGGGACAGGGTCACGAGCAGTACTTC. The encoded protein is CASSLGQGHEQYF.